The text below deals with one T cell receptor (beta chain). What it recognizes is unknown. Assay used: immunoSEQ multiplex PCR; TCRdb lists only in-frame clones, some missing. The table lists 37,000 or so clones, roughly 62% of them singletons, with about 15% in the top ten. The data originate from a study of vaccination effects on CD4 cells after COVID-19. Per germline, CDR1 MNHEY and CDR2 SVGAGI. After removal of 5 bases from V and 3 bases from J, the junction contained 6 bases not matched to a gene. The CDR3 runs to 15 residues. ViraFEST used viral peptide pools to expand antigen-specific CD4+ T cells before sequencing. CD4+ T cells were isolated after around 10 days of culture. Vaccine recipients, nucleocapsid antibody negative, had no prior SARS-CoV-2 infection.

The specimen was CD4+ T cells from PBMCs cultured with HCoV-OC43 spike peptides, collected before COVID-19 vaccination. Subset of the sample: HCoV-OC43 spike overlapping peptide pool stimulation. This sequence originates from a human donor who received a COVID-19 vaccine. The chain combines TRBV6-5 with TRBJ2-3, with 9 bases matching TRBD2. CDR3 bases: TGTGCCAGCAGTCGCGGGAGGGCCTATACAGATACGCAGTATTTT. This gives the protein CASSRGRAYTDTQYF.